This T cell receptor (beta chain) was sequenced for a study of cytomegalovirus exposure and HLA in healthy donors. Clones were read by immunoSEQ multiplex PCR, and TCRdb kept only the in-frame ones, dropping some. Among some 140,000 clones listed, approximately 87% were seen once. The V and J ends lost 4 bases and 9 bases, in that order; junction bases with no gene match: 17. This CDR3 comprises 17 residues. The germline V gene encodes CDR1 KGHSH and CDR2 LQKENI. Sequenced: PBMCs. The V and J genes are TRBV18 and TRBJ2-1; 8 bases line up with TRBD2. The sequence came from a man aged 18 to 30 in good health and CMV-seronegative. This chain's CDR3 is CASSLLTLVAGSGEQFF. The CDR3 DNA reads TGTGCCAGCTCACTTCTTACCCTCGTAGCGGGAAGCGGTGAGCAGTTCTTC. Full variable domain (remainder filled in from reference TRBV18 and TRBJ2-1): NAGVMQNPRHLVRRRGQEARLRCSPMKGHSHVYWYRQLPEEGLKFMVYLQKENIIDESGMPKERFSAEFPKEGPSILRIQQVVRGDSAAYFCASSLLTLVAGSGEQFFGPGTRLTVL.